Sequencing of this TCR beta chain was carried out in a study of a mutant IDH1 vaccine in newly diagnosed glioma (dated by TCRdb to the early 2020s). General notes on the study: Patients received eight vaccinations in weeks 1, 3, 5, 7, 11, 15, 19 and 23, corresponding to visits V03 through V10. Vaccination started 4-6 weeks after radiotherapy alone, or was given together with temozolomide cycles in the groups whose treatment included chemotherapy. Of the roughly 30 treated patients, around 60% were male and about 40% were female, and the mean age was 40.4 years. Prior to enrollment, standard therapy consisting of radiotherapy alone, temozolomide alone, or radiochemotherapy with temozolomide had been administered to patients, with the combination being received by most patients. Six visits were used for peripheral blood collection: V03 (baseline), V05, V07, V10, V12 and V13. For exploratory analyses, around 23 treated patients had longitudinal TCRB deep sequencing done wherever samples were available. Here is what the overall study found, with its caveats: Immune responses induced by the vaccine were seen in approximately 93% of patients across multiple MHC alleles. The authors stated that sample limitations prevented analyses of patient blood samples from being reproduced. Pseudoprogression seemed to be unrelated to changes in the top peripheral T cell clonotypes found by TCRB sequencing. Selection of PBMC samples for TCRB deep sequencing was based on availability.

The V end gives up 6 bases and the J end 3 bases, leaving 10 bases in the junction not matched to a gene. There are 16 amino acids in the CDR3, from cysteine to phenylalanine inclusive. Only CDR3 DNA remains: 48 bases, in frame from the first base. From a lookup of the germline V gene, CDR1 and CDR2 are MDHEN and SYDVKM. Library preparation used the immunoSEQ multiplex PCR assay. Rearranged TCR beta chain sequences were amplified using the hsTCRB Kit according to the manufacturer's protocol. Sequencing of TCRB libraries was carried out on an Illumina MiSeq. In the source study's methods: Demultiplexing, trimming and gene mapping were performed with the kit vendor's proprietary platform. Held by TCRdb, this immuneACCESS table contains in-frame sequences only and omits some clones. Under half of the omission traces to an unresolved V gene where checked; the cause of the rest is unknown. V and J calls and clone size are those listed in that table; D and trimming were worked out from the DNA. Counted in this sample were tens of thousands of clones; 70% to 90% of them appeared once. Clones ranked in the top ten supply about 3.7% of the sample.

This clone was seen more than once but under ten times. Its cognate antigen has yet to be identified. No clone much larger than this one lies a single base away; base qualities are absent. In light of the paper, this sample's time point label describes: week 5, during vaccination. Every vaccine dose consisted of 300 ug of a 20-mer mutant IDH1 peptide in Montanide, administered subcutaneously together with topical imiquimod. The donors had newly diagnosed IDH1-mutant astrocytomas of WHO grade 3 or 4 that showed loss of nuclear ATRX. The samples were drawn from NOA16, a multicentre, single-arm, open-label phase I trial in Germany that tested a mutant IDH1 peptide vaccine in humans for the first time. Genomic DNA for TCRB sequencing was extracted from EDTA blood using the DNeasy Blood and Tissue Kit.

The source is a man aged 25-45 years with glioma. This specimen was PBMCs, taken from a glioma patient whose treatment included an IDH1 peptide vaccine. The sequence joins TRBV28 to TRBJ1-1, with 10 central nucleotides matching TRBD1. The DNA sequence follows: TGTGCCAGCAGCTCCGCGGGACAGGGGAGGCACACTGAAGCTTTCTTT. Its coded protein is CASSSAGQGRHTEAFF.